These 23 T cell receptor beta chains originate from one sample sequenced in a study of cytomegalovirus exposure and HLA in healthy donors. PCR employed 60 Vbeta and 13 Jbeta primers. The protocol was immunoSEQ multiplex PCR, while the TCRdb copy is restricted to in-frame clones and leaves out a portion. The table has 120,000 to 150,000 clones, 72% seen once; the top ten hold approximately 2.1%. Sequencing was done on a sample of PBMCs. The receptors shown here come from a man aged 35-49 years in good health and CMV-seronegative.

The chain is built from TRBV29-1 and TRBJ1-1; 8 bases agree with TRBD1. The CDR3 length is 14 residues. V was pared by 3 bases and J by 5 bases, with 8 bases of the junction left unmatched. The germline CDR1 and CDR2 sequences are SQVTM and ANQGSEA. CDR3 protein: CSVDATGGRTEAFF. CDR3 coding DNA: TGCAGCGTTGACGCCACAGGGGGAAGGACTGAAGCTTTCTTT.

In DNA, the CDR3 is TGTGCCAGCAGTGATGGCGTAGCGGGCGACTACGAGCAGTACTTC. This gives the protein CASSDGVAGDYEQYF. The J gene is TRBJ2-7, the V gene TRBV25-1, with 7 nucleotides matching TRBD2. Trimming took 3 bases from V and 3 from J; bases not matched to a gene: 8. Germline CDR1 and CDR2: MGHDK and SYGVNS. This CDR3 contains 15 residues.

The V gene is TRBV9, the J gene TRBJ2-7, with D perhaps matching TRBD2 (6 bases). CDR1 SGDLS and CDR2 YYNGEE come from the germline V gene. This CDR3 has 16 amino acids. The V gene lost 0 bases and the J gene lost 0 bases, with 13 bases spanning the gap. The CDR3 loop reads CASSVDGLAPSYEQYF. DNA of the CDR3: TGTGCCAGCAGCGTAGATGGGCTAGCGCCCTCCTACGAGCAGTACTTC.

The chain carries TRBV4-1 and TRBJ2-1; 8 positions agree with TRBD2. The germline V gene encodes CDR1 MGHRA and CDR2 YSYEKL. V was clipped by 0 bases and J by 5 bases; unmatched bases: 9. This CDR3 is built from 17 residues. The CDR3 nucleotides read TGCGCCAGCAGCCAAGATCCTCCGGGACTAGTGAACAATGAGCAGTTCTTC. This translates into CASSQDPPGLVNNEQFF.

J is TRBJ1-1 and V is TRBV5-1; D remains unclear. This CDR3 has 14 amino acids. Trimming shortened V by 0 bases and J by 10 bases, and 16 bases separated the two germline ends. Looked up from germline, CDR1 is SGHRS and CDR2 is YFSETQ. CDR3 protein: CASSLDGQERGAFF. The CDR3 DNA reads as TGCGCCAGCAGCTTGGATGGGCAGGAGCGGGGAGCTTTCTTT.

The chain uses TRBV19 and TRBJ2-5, with a weak D call TRBD1 (5 bases). Germline V gives CDR1 LNHDA, CDR2 SQIVND (reference sequence). The CDR3 spans 15 residues. V was cut by 5 bases and J by 1 base, with 14 bases left in between. CDR3 DNA: TGTGCCAGTAGTCCCATGGGGCGGAGCCAAGAGACCCAGTACTTC. This gives the protein CASSPMGRSQETQYF. Full variable domain (rest looked up from reference TRBV19 and TRBJ2-5): DGGITQSPKYLFRKEGQNVTLSCEQNLNHDAMYWYRQDPGQGLRLIYYSQIVNDFQKGDIAEGYSVSREKKESFPLTVTSAQKNPTAFYLCASSPMGRSQETQYFGPGTRLLVL.

This clone is a singleton in its sample. The gene calls are TRBV12-1 and TRBJ2-1; the tabulated D call, TRBD2, remains unverified against the DNA. TRBV12-1 is classified as a pseudogene. The CDR3 runs to 20 residues. CDR3 coding DNA: TGTGCCAGCAGTTCTCATATAGCGGGAGGGCTACGTCGCTACTACAATGAGCAGTTCTTC. Translating gives CASSSHIAGGLRRYYNEQFF.

In this sample, this clone turned up once. The V gene is TRBV7-9, the J gene TRBJ2-5; no definite D call. The germline V gene has CDR1 SEHNR and CDR2 FQNEAQ (reference sequence). CDR3 length equals 14 residues. Trimming took off 0 bases at V and 2 bases at J, with 7 bases between the two ends. CDR3: CASSLAAEQETQYF. In DNA form, the CDR3 reads TGTGCCAGCAGCTTAGCGGCAGAACAAGAGACCCAGTACTTC. Variable domain in full (rest from reference TRBV7-9 and TRBJ2-5): DTGVSQNPRHKITKRGQNVTFRCDPISEHNRLYWYRQTLGQGPEFLTYFQNEAQLEKSRLLSDRFSAERPKGSFSTLEIQRTEQGDSAMYLCASSLAAEQETQYFGPGTRLLVL.

This clone has only one observation. CDR3 sequence (DNA): TGTGCCAGCAGCCGGGACTACAACTACAATGAGCAGTTCTTC. This codes for CASSRDYNYNEQFF. V is TRBV11-2 and J is TRBJ2-1, with TRBD2 matching 7 bases. The CDR3 is made up of 14 amino acids. The germline V gene has CDR1 SGHAT and CDR2 FQNNGV. J gave up 3 bases and V 5 bases, and 4 bases lay outside the gene matches.

The V call is TRBV19, the J call TRBJ1-1; 9 bases line up with TRBD1. CDR1 LNHDA and CDR2 SQIVND come from the germline V gene (reference sequence). The CDR3 has 14 amino acids. The V and J ends lost 8 bases and 0 bases, in that order; junction bases with no gene match: 4. CDR3 nucleotides: TGTGCCAGTCGGACAGGGGCGCTGAACACTGAAGCTTTCTTT. Translation: CASRTGALNTEAFF.

This chain joins TRBV19 and TRBJ1-2; tentative D call: TRBD1 (6 bases). Germline CDR1 LNHDA, CDR2 SQIVND (reference sequence). CDR3 size: 14 residues. Between the trimmed V and J ends, which lost 4 bases and 4 bases, there was a span of 13 bases. The CDR3 sequence is CASSSRSGVYGYTF. The CDR3 nucleotides are TGTGCCAGTAGTAGCCGATCAGGGGTCTATGGCTACACCTTC.

The chain couples TRBV29-1 to TRBJ2-5, with 7 bases that match TRBD1. After removal of 5 bases from V and 5 bases from J, the junction contained 11 bases not matched to a gene. Germline CDR1 reads SQVTM; CDR2 reads ANQGSEA. The CDR3 has 14 amino acids. The CDR3 DNA reads TGCAGCGTTACCCCGACAGGGAGAAAGGAGACCCAGTACTTC. Translated, it gives CSVTPTGRKETQYF.

This clone was counted between two and nine times. The rearrangement uses TRBV27 and TRBJ1-2; D possibly corresponds to TRBD1 (5 bases). From germline, CDR1 is MNHEY and CDR2 SMNVEV (reference sequence). The CDR3 loop spans 13 amino acids. V was trimmed by 3 bases and J by 6 bases, leaving 11 bases between them. As DNA, the CDR3 is TGTGCCAGCAGTTTCGATGGGGGGAATGGCTACACCTTC. Translating it yields CASSFDGGNGYTF.

This clone was seen a few times. The chain has TRBV5-1 and TRBJ1-2, with TRBD1 matching 7 bases. The V segment lost 4 bases and the J segment 4 bases; nucleotides outside the gene matches: 10. The CDR3 runs to 15 residues. Germline lookup yields CDR1 SGHRS and CDR2 YFSETQ. CDR3 nucleotides: TGCGCCAGCAGCCCCGGACAGGATAGTATCTATGGCTACACCTTC. This translates into CASSPGQDSIYGYTF.

This clone was found a few times. The J gene is TRBJ2-1, the V gene TRBV7-9; D is ambiguous. Germline CDR1 is SEHNR and CDR2 is FQNEAQ (reference sequence). The CDR3 totals 14 residues. Trimming took 0 bases from V and 9 from J, leaving 12 bases between them. The CDR3 loop is CASSLARVNGEQFF. The CDR3 nucleotides read TGTGCCAGCAGCTTAGCGCGTGTAAACGGTGAGCAGTTCTTC.

This chain links TRBV28 with TRBJ1-2; 7 positions match TRBD1. This CDR3 is 15 amino acids long. V shed 2 bases and J 4 bases; nucleotides not matched to a gene: 7. CDR1 and CDR2 (germline): MDHEN, SYDVKM. The CDR3 DNA reads as TGTGCCAGCAGTTTAGCCCGAGGACAGGTCTATGGCTACACCTTC. Translated, it gives CASSLARGQVYGYTF.

The CDR3 loop is CASSEWDTNQPQHF. In DNA form, the CDR3 reads TGTGCCAGCAGTGAATGGGACACCAATCAGCCCCAGCATTTT. The V gene is TRBV25-1, the J gene TRBJ1-5; TRBD1 is a possible D gene (6 bases). Germline V gene sequence: CDR1 MGHDK, CDR2 SYGVNS. Trimming pared 1 base from V and 3 bases from J, leaving 7 bases between. The CDR3 length is 14 residues.

The chain joins TRBV6-6 to TRBJ1-4; 7 positions agree with TRBD1. V gave up 4 bases and J gave up 7 bases; unmatched junction bases: 6. The CDR3 length is 14 residues. The germline gives CDR1 MNHNY, CDR2 SVGAGI (reference sequence). Written as DNA, the CDR3 is TGTGCCAGCAGTTCCGGGACAGAGTTTGAAAAACTGTTTTTT. Amino acid sequence: CASSSGTEFEKLFF.

The sample holds one count of this clone. The chain is built from TRBV2 and TRBJ2-3, with a tentative D call TRBD1 (6 bases). Germline CDR1 is SNHLY and CDR2 is FYNNEI. The V gene lost 6 bases and the J gene lost 1 base, with 11 bases spanning the gap. The CDR3 length is 14 residues. The CDR3 DNA reads as TGTGCCAGCAGCTCAGGGGCGGGCACAGATACGCAGTATTTT. As protein: CASSSGAGTDTQYF.

This clone was seen more than once but under ten times. The chain combines TRBV5-1 with TRBJ1-2, with unresolved D. V was shortened by 3 bases and J by 4 bases, with 13 bases between the two germline ends. Germline assignment: CDR1 SGHRS and CDR2 YFSETQ. This CDR3 contains 14 residues. The CDR3: CASSSGVSGYGYTF. The CDR3 bases are TGCGCCAGCAGCTCTGGGGTGAGCGGCTATGGCTACACCTTC.

V and J are TRBV6-4 and TRBJ1-3, with D possibly being TRBD1 (5 bases). The CDR3 has 15 amino acids. With 3 bases removed from V and 5 bases from J, the gap between germline ends came to 14 bases. Germline CDR1 MRHNA, CDR2 SNTAGT. The CDR3 is CASSEHRSPRNTIYF. DNA for the CDR3: TGTGCCAGCAGTGAGCACAGGTCTCCTCGAAACACCATATATTTT.

V and J are TRBV19 and TRBJ1-2, with TRBD1 matching over 7 bases. CDR3 size: 13 residues. After removal of 3 bases from V and 12 bases from J, the junction contained 10 bases not matched to a gene. Germline CDR1 is LNHDA and CDR2 is SQIVND (reference sequence). The CDR3 region is CASSIGRGLSHTF. The CDR3 nucleotides are TGTGCCAGTAGTATCGGCAGGGGGTTGTCACACACCTTC.

The V and J genes are TRBV19 and TRBJ2-2; 14 bases map to TRBD2. The V gene's germline CDR1 is LNHDA and CDR2 SQIVND (reference sequence). The V segment lost 5 bases and the J segment 2 bases; nucleotides outside the gene matches: 7. The CDR3 is made up of 18 amino acids. The CDR3 reads CASSGQTSGGVNTGELFF. The CDR3 nucleotides read TGTGCCAGTAGTGGTCAGACTAGCGGGGGGGTAAACACCGGGGAGCTGTTTTTT.